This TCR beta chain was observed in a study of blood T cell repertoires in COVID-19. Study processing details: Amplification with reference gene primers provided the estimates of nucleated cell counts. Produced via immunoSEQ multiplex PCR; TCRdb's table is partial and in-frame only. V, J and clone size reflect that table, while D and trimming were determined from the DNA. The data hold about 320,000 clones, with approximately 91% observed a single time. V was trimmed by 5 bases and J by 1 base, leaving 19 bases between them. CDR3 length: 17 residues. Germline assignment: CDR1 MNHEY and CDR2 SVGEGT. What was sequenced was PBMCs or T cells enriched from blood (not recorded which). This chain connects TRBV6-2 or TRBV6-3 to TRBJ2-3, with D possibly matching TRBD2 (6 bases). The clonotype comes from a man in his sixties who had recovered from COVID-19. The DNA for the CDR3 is TGTGCCAGCAGTGCCACTACTACCGGGACTCGCACAGATACGCAGTATTTT. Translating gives CASSATTTGTRTDTQYF.